This TCR beta chain is from a study of CD8+CD57+ T cells in acquired aplastic anemia. About this clonotype itself: One junction end disagrees with the germline gene, perhaps due to a read error.

The patients chosen for sequencing had shown expansion of CD8+CD57+ cells (detected by flow cytometry). The CDR3 runs 14 residues. CDR1 is SNHLY, CDR2 FYNNEI, per germline. The template for TCR beta VDJ and CDR3 sequence profiling was genomic DNA. TCRdb redid the calling of the reads with MiXCR, one entry per CDR3 protein. The table lists more than 250,000 distinct CDR3 sequences, around 82% of them singletons. The V and J genes are TRBV2 and TRBJ2-3; D possibly corresponds to TRBD2 (7 bases). Sequencing was performed on sorted CD4+, CD8+, or CD8+CD57+ T cells (not recorded which) from PBMCs. The clonotype comes from a human donor with aplastic anemia. The CDR3 DNA reads as TGTGCCAGCAGCGAAGGGGGGGGTCACGAGCAGCTGTTCTTT. This codes for CASSEGGGHEQLFF.